This entry lists 28 T cell receptor beta chains sequenced from one sample in a study of T cell responses to AZD1222 COVID-19 vaccine. The protocol was immunoSEQ multiplex PCR, while the TCRdb copy is restricted to in-frame clones and leaves out a portion. The table shows over 150,000 clones, with about 85% occurring only once. The source material was peripheral blood, sampled on day 0 of AZD1222 vaccination. These receptors were obtained from an adult in good health.

This chain links TRBV12-3 or TRBV12-4 with TRBJ1-2; 11 bases agree with TRBD1. This CDR3 is 13 amino acids long. With 6 bases clipped from V and 9 bases from J, the junction kept 6 bases outside the gene matches. The CDR3 region has the DNA TGTGCCAGCAGCCCTGGGACAGGGGGACGCTACACCTTC. It yields the protein CASSPGTGGRYTF.

The chain is built from TRBV12-3 or TRBV12-4 and TRBJ1-2; maybe TRBD1 (5 bases). The CDR3 consists of 12 residues. Trimming took 3 bases from V and 8 from J, leaving 10 bases between them. The CDR3 here is CASSFGAVGYTF. For the CDR3, the DNA is TGTGCCAGCAGTTTCGGGGCGGTCGGCTACACCTTC.

The chain uses TRBV9 and TRBJ2-1, with D possibly matching TRBD2 (6 bases). Germline CDR1 SGDLS, CDR2 YYNGEE. The CDR3 spans 15 residues. V shed 0 bases and J shed 2 bases, with 9 bases lying between them. Here the CDR3 reads CASSVGSGTYNEQFF. CDR3 sequence (DNA): TGTGCCAGCAGCGTAGGTAGCGGCACCTACAATGAGCAGTTCTTC.

The chain employs TRBV5-1 and TRBJ2-7; D gene ambiguous. The CDR3 has 13 amino acids. Germline CDR1 reads SGHRS; CDR2 reads YFSETQ. V was shortened by 3 bases and J by 6 bases, with 13 bases between the two germline ends. This CDR3 reads CASSSSPQREQYF. The CDR3 bases are TGCGCCAGCAGCTCCTCCCCTCAACGCGAGCAGTACTTC.

The chain is built from TRBV6-6 and TRBJ1-4, with 7 bases identical to TRBD1. There are 15 residues in the CDR3. The junction had 16 bases not matched to a gene; V was cut back by 7 bases and J by 11 bases. Germline CDR1 reads MNHNY; CDR2 reads SVGAGI (reference sequence). In DNA, the CDR3 is TGTGCCAGCACCCAGTCGGTACAGGGGAGGGACAAACTGTTTTTT. Its protein is CASTQSVQGRDKLFF.

In this sample, this clone turned up once. CDR3 coding DNA: TGTGCCAGCAGTCCCTCAGGGGATTTGAACACTGAAGCTTTCTTT. Protein sequence: CASSPSGDLNTEAFF. The chain has TRBV6-5 and TRBJ1-1; TRBD1 is a possible D gene (6 bases). Germline lookup yields CDR1 MNHEY and CDR2 SVGAGI. This CDR3 comprises 15 residues. Trimming pared 5 bases from V and 0 bases from J, leaving 13 bases between.

Only one count was recorded for this clone. The J gene is TRBJ1-4, the V gene TRBV28; D is undetermined. CDR1 and CDR2 (germline): MDHEN, SYDVKM. The CDR3 totals 12 residues. The V end was cut by 4 bases, the J end by 5 bases, with 5 bases between. The DNA of the CDR3 is TGTGCCAGCAGTTCTGGAAATGAAAAACTGTTTTTT. Protein sequence: CASSSGNEKLFF. Drawing the rest from reference TRBV28 and TRBJ1-4, the complete variable domain is DVKVTQSSRYLVKRTGEKVFLECVQDMDHENMFWYRQDPGLGLRLIYFSYDVKMKEKGDIPEGYSVSREKKERFSLILESASTNQTSMYLCASSSGNEKLFFGSGTQLSVL.

The J gene is TRBJ2-2, the V gene TRBV5-1, with TRBD1 identical over 10 bases. The ends lost 5 bases at V and 5 bases at J; junction bases unmatched: 3. Germline assignment: CDR1 SGHRS and CDR2 YFSETQ. The CDR3 runs to 14 residues. The CDR3 here is CASSRGQGTGELFF. In nucleotides, the CDR3 is TGCGCCAGCAGTCGGGGACAGGGGACCGGGGAGCTGTTTTTT.

The rearrangement joins TRBV2 to TRBJ1-4; 9 nucleotides agree with TRBD1. CDR3 length equals 14 residues. CDR1 is SNHLY, CDR2 FYNNEI, per germline. Losses at the gene ends were 5 bases for V and 8 bases for J; bases not matched to a gene: 6. The DNA for the CDR3 is TGTGCCAGCAGTATGGGACAGGGAAGAGAAAAACTGTTTTTT. Encoded protein: CASSMGQGREKLFF.

This clone was recorded a few times. This chain joins TRBV7-9 and TRBJ2-7; 7 nucleotides agree with TRBD2. The CDR3 sequence is 15 residues long. Germline V lookup: CDR1 SEHNR, CDR2 FQNEAQ (reference sequence). The J segment lost 2 bases and the V segment lost 6 bases, leaving 10 bases of the junction unmatched. The CDR3 here is CASSSAGTKPYEQYF. In DNA, the CDR3 is TGTGCCAGCAGTTCAGCCGGGACTAAACCCTACGAGCAGTACTTC.

The rearrangement uses TRBV19 and TRBJ1-4; D is possibly TRBD1 (6 bases). This CDR3 contains 15 residues. From germline, CDR1 is LNHDA and CDR2 SQIVND (reference sequence). The ends were cut back, 4 bases at V and 4 bases at J, with 13 bases in the middle. The DNA for the CDR3 is TGTGCCAGTAGTACTTTTGTGGACAGTAATGAAAAACTGTTTTTT. As protein: CASSTFVDSNEKLFF.

The chain combines TRBV28 with TRBJ2-7; possibly TRBD2 for D (6 bases). The germline CDR1 and CDR2 sequences are MDHEN and SYDVKM. CDR3 length: 12 residues. Trimming stripped 8 bases from V and 9 bases from J, with 17 bases between. CDR3 DNA: TGTGCCAGCGGAGGGGTTAATTATGGGCAGTACTTC. This sequence encodes CASGGVNYGQYF.

The chain couples TRBV28 to TRBJ2-7, with TRBD2 identical over 10 bases. CDR3 length equals 18 residues. The V gene's germline CDR1 is MDHEN and CDR2 SYDVKM. Trimming cost V 3 bases and J 1 base; bases outside gene matches: 12. This CDR3 reads CASSFGYSGGFTSYEQYF. The DNA for the CDR3 is TGTGCCAGCAGTTTCGGGTATAGCGGGGGGTTTACTTCCTACGAGCAGTACTTC.

The V and J genes are TRBV19 and TRBJ1-4; 7 positions agree with TRBD1. V shed 7 bases, J shed 10 bases, and the junction held 18 bases outside the gene matches. The CDR3 spans 16 residues. Germline V CDR1 and CDR2: LNHDA, SQIVND (reference sequence). CDR3: CASTVGGGTVGGKLFF. CDR3 bases: TGTGCCAGTACCGTAGGCGGGGGGACAGTCGGTGGAAAACTGTTTTTT. Based on the CDR3 plus reference TRBV19 and TRBJ1-4, the full variable domain is DGGITQSPKYLFRKEGQNVTLSCEQNLNHDAMYWYRQDPGQGLRLIYYSQIVNDFQKGDIAEGYSVSREKKESFPLTVTSAQKNPTAFYLCASTVGGGTVGGKLFFGSGTQLSVL.

A single count supports this clone. CDR3 coding DNA: TGTGCCAGCAACGGCGGACTAGCGGGGGTGGGCACCGGGGAGCTGTTTTTT. It translates to CASNGGLAGVGTGELFF. The rearrangement links TRBV2 to TRBJ2-2; 13 bases match TRBD2. The CDR3 is made up of 17 amino acids. The germline V gene encodes CDR1 SNHLY and CDR2 FYNNEI. Trimming took 7 bases from V and 4 from J; bases not matched to a gene: 9.

CDR3 sequence: CASTAQGLSYNEQFF. CDR3 DNA sequence: TGTGCCAGCACCGCGCAGGGGTTATCCTACAATGAGCAGTTCTTC. V and J are TRBV11-2 and TRBJ2-1; D possibly corresponds to TRBD1 (6 bases). From germline, CDR1 is SGHAT and CDR2 FQNNGV. The CDR3 has 15 residues. With 7 bases removed from V and 1 base from J, the gap between germline ends came to 14 bases.

This chain links TRBV6-5 with TRBJ1-6; weak D call: TRBD1 (6 bases). This CDR3 region has 13 residues. Trimming pared 5 bases from V and 8 bases from J, leaving 10 bases between. Germline V CDR1 and CDR2: MNHEY, SVGAGI. As DNA, the CDR3 is TGTGCCAGCAGTACCGGGACATATTCACCCCTCCACTTT. As protein: CASSTGTYSPLHF.

This chain connects TRBV2 to TRBJ1-1; D not resolved. The germline V gene has CDR1 SNHLY and CDR2 FYNNEI. This CDR3 comprises 13 residues. V was trimmed by 7 bases and J by 0 bases, leaving 9 bases between them. CDR3 sequence reads: CASIGRLNTEAFF. CDR3 DNA sequence: TGTGCCAGCATAGGCCGCTTGAACACTGAAGCTTTCTTT.

This clone showed up just a few times. This rearrangement joins TRBV10-3 to TRBJ2-1; unclear D gene. The V gene lost 4 bases and the J gene lost 4 bases, with 8 bases spanning the gap. Germline V lookup: CDR1 ENHRY, CDR2 SYGVKD. The CDR3 has 13 residues. The chain's CDR3 is CAISVTQYNEQFF. For the CDR3, the DNA is TGTGCCATCAGTGTTACCCAATACAATGAGCAGTTCTTC.

The chain is built from TRBV27 and TRBJ2-3; D is unresolved. The CDR3 is 12 residues long. Deletions cut 5 bases from V and 0 bases from J, with 3 bases between. CDR1 and CDR2 from the germline V gene are MNHEY and SMNVEV (reference sequence). CDR3 coding DNA: TGTGCCAGCAGTCCGAGCACAGATACGCAGTATTTT. This encodes CASSPSTDTQYF.

V is TRBV19 and J is TRBJ2-6, with a weak D call TRBD1 (6 bases). CDR3 length: 15 amino acids. V was pared by 7 bases and J by 2 bases, with 12 bases between. Looked up from germline, CDR1 is LNHDA and CDR2 is SQIVND (reference sequence). The DNA for the CDR3 is TGTGCCAGTACCGTTACAGGGACTGGGGCCAACGTCCTGACTTTC. Translating it yields CASTVTGTGANVLTF. The whole variable domain, remainder taken from reference TRBV19 and TRBJ2-6, is DGGITQSPKYLFRKEGQNVTLSCEQNLNHDAMYWYRQDPGQGLRLIYYSQIVNDFQKGDIAEGYSVSREKKESFPLTVTSAQKNPTAFYLCASTVTGTGANVLTFGAGSRLTVL.

The gene calls are TRBV6-4 and TRBJ1-2; no reliable D call. The V end lost 2 bases, the J end lost 4 bases, and 8 bases lay between the germline ends. This CDR3 spans 13 amino acids. Germline V gives CDR1 MRHNA, CDR2 SNTAGT. The CDR3 nucleotides are TGTGCCAGCAGTGACCAACCGGGCTATGGCTACACCTTC. Protein: CASSDQPGYGYTF.

In regard to this clone: Other DNA sequences in this sample translate to the same CDR3. The CDR3 DNA sequence: TGTGCCAGCAGTTACTCGGAGGGAAGTCAGCCCCAGCATTTT. Translation: CASSYSEGSQPQHF. This chain connects TRBV6-5 to TRBJ1-5; D is uncertain. The V and J ends lost 0 bases and 6 bases respectively, with 9 bases between them. The germline V gene encodes CDR1 MNHEY and CDR2 SVGAGI. CDR3 length: 14 amino acids.

The chain recombines TRBV12-1 with TRBJ2-1; the table names TRBD2, a call not compared with the DNA. TRBV12-1 is a listed pseudogene. The CDR3 is 13 residues long. CDR3 nucleotides: TGTGCCAGCAGCACCCGGACGGGGAATGAGCAGTTCTTC. This codes for CASSTRTGNEQFF.

The chain links TRBV11-3 to TRBJ1-1, with D uncertain. Trimming stripped 6 bases from V and 5 bases from J, with 10 bases between. Germline V gives CDR1 SGHNT, CDR2 YENEEA. This CDR3 region has 12 residues. The CDR3 DNA is TGTGCCAGCAGTGCCGCGGGAACTGAAGCTTTCTTT. This codes for CASSAAGTEAFF.

This chain uses TRBV5-1 with TRBJ2-1, with a weak D call TRBD2 (6 bases). Germline V gene data show CDR1 as SGHRS and CDR2 as YFSETQ. The CDR3 length is 13 residues. Trimming cost V 1 base and J 6 bases, with 8 bases left between them. DNA for the CDR3: TGCGCCAGCAGCTTGAATAGCGGCAATGAGCAGTTCTTC. Protein: CASSLNSGNEQFF.

This chain links TRBV5-6 with TRBJ2-3; TRBD2 matches at 9 bases. V shed 4 bases and J 1 base; nucleotides not matched to a gene: 7. CDR1 SGHDT and CDR2 YYEEEE come from the germline V gene. The CDR3 has 16 amino acids. This CDR3 reads CASSTSSGVRTDTQYF. The CDR3 DNA follows: TGTGCCAGCAGCACCTCTAGCGGGGTGCGCACAGATACGCAGTATTTT.

This chain uses TRBV6-5 with TRBJ1-2; TRBD1 agrees at 8 bases. V was pared by 7 bases and J by 6 bases, with 10 bases of the junction left unmatched. Germline CDR1 reads MNHEY; CDR2 reads SVGAGI. The CDR3 loop spans 14 amino acids. The CDR3 nucleotides read TGTGCCAGCACCACACCGGGACAGGTGCATGGCTACACCTTC. This encodes CASTTPGQVHGYTF.